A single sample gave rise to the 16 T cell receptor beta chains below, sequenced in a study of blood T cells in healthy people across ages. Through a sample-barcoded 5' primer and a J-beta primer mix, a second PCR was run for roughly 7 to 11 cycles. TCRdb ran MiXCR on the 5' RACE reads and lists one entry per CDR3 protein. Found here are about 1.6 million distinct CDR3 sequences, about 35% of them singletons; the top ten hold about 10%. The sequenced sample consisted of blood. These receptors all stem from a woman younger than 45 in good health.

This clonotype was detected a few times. The CDR3 nucleotides read TGCGCCAGCAGCCAAGATCCGCCAGGGTACCCTGAAGCTTTCTTT. Translated: CASSQDPPGYPEAFF. The chain employs TRBV4-1 and TRBJ1-1; TRBD1 is a possible D gene (5 bases). Germline V gene data show CDR1 as MGHRA and CDR2 as YSYEKL. This CDR3 comprises 15 residues. Trimming took off 0 bases at V and 6 bases at J, with 14 bases between the two ends.

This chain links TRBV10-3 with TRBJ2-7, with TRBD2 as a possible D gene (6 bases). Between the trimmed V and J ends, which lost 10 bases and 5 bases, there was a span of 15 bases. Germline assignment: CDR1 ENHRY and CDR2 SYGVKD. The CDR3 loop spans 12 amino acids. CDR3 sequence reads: CATGRETHEQYF. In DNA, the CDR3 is TGTGCCACAGGTCGGGAGACTCACGAGCAGTACTTC.

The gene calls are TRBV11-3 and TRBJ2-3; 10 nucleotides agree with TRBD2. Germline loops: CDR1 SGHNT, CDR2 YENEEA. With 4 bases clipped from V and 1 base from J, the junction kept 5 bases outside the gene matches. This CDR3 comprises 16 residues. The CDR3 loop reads CASSSGTSVRTDTQYF. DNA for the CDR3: TGTGCCAGCAGCTCCGGGACTAGCGTCCGCACAGATACGCAGTATTTT.

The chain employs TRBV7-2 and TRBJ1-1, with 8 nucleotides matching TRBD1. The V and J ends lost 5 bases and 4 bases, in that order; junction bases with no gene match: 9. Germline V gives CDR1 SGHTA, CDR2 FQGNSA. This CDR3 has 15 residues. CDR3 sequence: CASSRDRGRSTEAFF. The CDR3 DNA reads TGTGCCAGCAGCCGTGACAGGGGTAGAAGCACTGAAGCTTTCTTT.

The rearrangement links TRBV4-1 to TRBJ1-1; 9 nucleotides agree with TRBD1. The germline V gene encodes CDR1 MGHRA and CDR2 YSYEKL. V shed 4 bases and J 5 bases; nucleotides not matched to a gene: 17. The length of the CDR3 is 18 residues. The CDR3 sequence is CASSRIPGQGGSGTEAFF. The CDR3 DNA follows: TGCGCCAGCAGCCGAATACCGGGACAGGGAGGCTCGGGGACTGAAGCTTTCTTT.

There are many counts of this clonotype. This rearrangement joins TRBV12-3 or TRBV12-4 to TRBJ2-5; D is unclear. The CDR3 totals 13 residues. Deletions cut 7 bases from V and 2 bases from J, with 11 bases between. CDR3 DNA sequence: TGTGCCAGCACCATGTGGGCGCAAGAGACCCAGTACTTC. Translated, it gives CASTMWAQETQYF.

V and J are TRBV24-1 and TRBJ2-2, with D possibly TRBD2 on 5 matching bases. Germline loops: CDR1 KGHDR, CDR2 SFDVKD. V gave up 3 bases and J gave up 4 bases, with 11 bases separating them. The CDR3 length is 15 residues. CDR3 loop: CATSDPGGLTGELFF. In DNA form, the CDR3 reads TGTGCCACCAGTGATCCCGGAGGCCTCACCGGGGAGCTGTTTTTT.

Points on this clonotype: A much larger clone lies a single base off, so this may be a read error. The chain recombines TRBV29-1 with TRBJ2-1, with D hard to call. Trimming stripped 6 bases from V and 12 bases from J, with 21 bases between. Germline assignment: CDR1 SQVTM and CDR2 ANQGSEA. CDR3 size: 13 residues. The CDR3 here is CSVLAATLSVQFF. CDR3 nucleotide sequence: TGCAGCGTCCTTGCGGCCACCCTCAGTGTGCAGTTCTTC.

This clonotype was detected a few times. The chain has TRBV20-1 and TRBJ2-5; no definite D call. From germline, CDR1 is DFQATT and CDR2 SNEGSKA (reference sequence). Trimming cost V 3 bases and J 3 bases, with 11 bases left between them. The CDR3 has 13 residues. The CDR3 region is CSASRMGKETQYF. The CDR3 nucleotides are TGCAGTGCTAGTCGCATGGGTAAAGAGACCCAGTACTTC.

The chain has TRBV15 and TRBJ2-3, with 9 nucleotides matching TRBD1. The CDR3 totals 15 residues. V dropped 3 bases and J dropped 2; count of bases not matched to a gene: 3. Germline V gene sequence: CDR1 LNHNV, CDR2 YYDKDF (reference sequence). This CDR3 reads CATSSGQGTTDTQYF. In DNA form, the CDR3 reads TGTGCCACCAGCAGCGGACAGGGGACCACAGATACGCAGTATTTT. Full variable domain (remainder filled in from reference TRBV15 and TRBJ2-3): DAMVIQNPRYQVTQFGKPVTLSCSQTLNHNVMYWYQQKSSQAPKLLFHYYDKDFNNEADTPDNFQSRRPNTSFCFLDIRSPGLGDTAMYLCATSSGQGTTDTQYFGPGTRLTVL.

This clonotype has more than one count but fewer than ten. The CDR3 DNA reads TGCGCCAGCAGCCCACAGGGACTAGCGGGAGGTGGCACAGATACGCAGTATTTT. The encoded protein is CASSPQGLAGGGTDTQYF. The chain employs TRBV4-1 and TRBJ2-3; 15 bases fit TRBD2. CDR1 is MGHRA, CDR2 YSYEKL, per germline. V lost 4 bases to trimming and J lost 1 base; unmatched junction nucleotides: 6. The CDR3 is 18 amino acids.

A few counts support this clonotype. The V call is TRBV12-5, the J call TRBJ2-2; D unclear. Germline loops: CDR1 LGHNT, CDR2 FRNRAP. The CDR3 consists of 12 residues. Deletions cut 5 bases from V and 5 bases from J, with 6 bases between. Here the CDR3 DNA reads TGTGCTAGTGGTCCAGGAACCGGGGAGCTGTTTTTT. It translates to CASGPGTGELFF.

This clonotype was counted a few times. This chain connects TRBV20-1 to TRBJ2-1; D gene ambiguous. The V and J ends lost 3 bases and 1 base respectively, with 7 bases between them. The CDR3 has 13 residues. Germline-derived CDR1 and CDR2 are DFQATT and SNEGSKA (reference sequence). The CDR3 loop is CSASNRSYNEQFF. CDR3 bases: TGCAGTGCTAGTAATCGGTCCTACAATGAGCAGTTCTTC.

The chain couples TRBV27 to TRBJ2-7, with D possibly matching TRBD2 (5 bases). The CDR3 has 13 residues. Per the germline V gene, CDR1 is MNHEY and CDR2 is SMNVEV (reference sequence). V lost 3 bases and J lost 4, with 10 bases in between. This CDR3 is CASSFGLRYEQYF. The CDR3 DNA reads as TGTGCCAGCAGTTTTGGACTGCGGTACGAGCAGTACTTC.

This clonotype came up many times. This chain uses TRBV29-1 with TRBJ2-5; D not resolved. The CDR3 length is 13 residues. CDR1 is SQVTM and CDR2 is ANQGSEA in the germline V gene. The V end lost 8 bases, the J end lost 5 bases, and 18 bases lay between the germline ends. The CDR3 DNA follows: TGCAGCATAAGGGTAGAGGACGGGGAGACCCAGTACTTC. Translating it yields CSIRVEDGETQYF.

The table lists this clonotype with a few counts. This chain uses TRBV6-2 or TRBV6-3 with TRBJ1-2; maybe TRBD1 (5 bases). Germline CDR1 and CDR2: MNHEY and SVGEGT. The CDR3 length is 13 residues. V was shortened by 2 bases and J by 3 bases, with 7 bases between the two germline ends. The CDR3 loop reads CASSYRGYYGYTF. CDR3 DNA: TGTGCCAGCAGTTACCGGGGGTACTATGGCTACACCTTC.